Listed below are T cell receptor beta chains from one sample, sequenced in a study of patients and donors after allogeneic stem cell transplantation. TCRdb re-derived calls from the RT-PCR reads in MiXCR, one entry per CDR3 protein. The data show about a million distinct CDR3 sequences, roughly 18% seen once. The sequenced sample was blood, either unsorted or a sorted T cell fraction (not recorded which). The receptor source for this set is a human donor who was either an allogeneic HSCT recipient or a stem cell or donor lymphocyte infusion donor (not recorded which). It is not recorded whose cells these are; they may come from a transplant donor. CDR3s include the opening cysteine and the closing phenylalanine or tryptophan. The order of the fields is V gene, CDR3 protein.

TRBV12-3/TRBV12-4 | CASSSTTSGRAETQYF
TRBV24-1 | CATSDITGMGTDTQYF
TRBV25-1 | CASSGGAGYGYTF
TRBV29-1 | CSPPGAGELFF
TRBV7-9 | CASSSGLAGGTTDTQYF
TRBV24-1 | CATSDLFMREQYF
TRBV30 | CAWSWGRNTEAFF
TRBV5-1 | CASTFSRDPAYEQYF
TRBV4-1 | CASSQESGSNYNEQFF
TRBV10-3 | CATRDGKNIQYF
TRBV7-8 | CASSLGDGNSNQPQHF
TRBV3-1 | CASRATGTALQETQYF
TRBV27 | CASSAGTGNQPQHF
TRBV7-2 | CASGFRDRGRNEQFF
TRBV6-2/TRBV6-3 | CASSSRQGSQPQHF
TRBV15 | CATGRNRGRSPLHF
TRBV20-1 | CSALQTPGETGSEAFF
TRBV19 | CASTRASSGNTIYF
TRBV19 | CASLPGVANYGYTF
TRBV7-9 | CASSLNARTYNEQFF
TRBV5-1 | CASSSSSGEQYF
TRBV24-1 | CATSAPGTDDLETQYF
TRBV7-3 | CASSHSGGGGYEQYF